The present T cell receptor beta chain was sequenced within a study of T cells in localized non-small cell lung cancer. Using immunoSEQ multiplex PCR, the repertoire was profiled, and TCRdb retains in-frame clones only, with some absent. The sample includes about 48,000 clones, about 80% of them seen just once. The V gene's germline CDR1 is SGHRS and CDR2 YFSETQ. V gave up 7 bases and J gave up 6 bases; unmatched junction bases: 13. The CDR3 runs to 15 residues. This material consisted of peripheral blood, taken before any cancer treatment. The V call is TRBV5-1, the J call TRBJ1-5, with TRBD1 identical over 7 bases. The TCR originated in a man aged 40 to 75 with stage I squamous cell lung carcinoma. The CDR3 DNA reads as TGCGCCAGCGCCCCCACAGGGGATGCGAGTCAGCCCCAGCATTTT. It encodes CASAPTGDASQPQHF.